These 21 T cell receptor beta chains originate from one sample sequenced in a study of T cells in Graves' hyperthyroidism and ophthalmopathy. TCR beta CDR3 regions were amplified from RNA transcripts. The HTBI primer set served for first-round RT-PCR of the TCR CDR3. A single record per CDR3 protein comes from TCRdb applying MiXCR to the multiplex PCR reads. The profile covers over 350,000 distinct CDR3 sequences, with around 15% appearing a single time and about 12% taken by the ten largest. Specimen: blood. The source is a young man with Graves' ophthalmopathy.

This clonotype has more than one count but fewer than ten. This chain links TRBV19 with TRBJ1-1; maybe TRBD1 (5 bases). V was clipped by 4 bases and J by 4 bases, with 19 bases between them. Germline CDR1 reads LNHDA; CDR2 reads SQIVND (reference sequence). The CDR3 length is 16 residues. DNA of the CDR3: TGTGCCAGTAGTACCCGGGACCACTCCGCGGGCACTGAAGCTTTCTTT. This encodes CASSTRDHSAGTEAFF.

This clonotype has ten or more counts. V and J are TRBV30 and TRBJ2-5; possibly TRBD2 for D (7 bases). Germline values: CDR1 GTSNPN, CDR2 SVGIG (reference sequence). The germline V and J ends were trimmed by 5 bases and 5 bases, with 18 bases remaining between them. The CDR3 loop spans 14 amino acids. The CDR3 DNA reads TGTGCCTGGGAGACTACGGCGGGGGCGGAGACCCAGTACTTC. This codes for CAWETTAGAETQYF.

This clonotype was counted a few times. The junction differs from germline at one of its ends, possibly a read error. The chain uses TRBV15 and TRBJ2-2, with 8 bases identical to TRBD2. CDR1 is LNHNV and CDR2 is YYDKDF in the germline V gene (reference sequence). The CDR3 loop spans 16 amino acids. Written as DNA, the CDR3 is TGTGCCACCAGCAGAGGAGGACTAGCCAACACCGAGGAGCTGTTTTTT. Its translation is CATSRGGLANTEELFF.

This clonotype has at least ten counts. The rearrangement uses TRBV20-1 and TRBJ2-2, with TRBD2 matching 8 bases. Germline loops: CDR1 DFQATT, CDR2 SNEGSKA (reference sequence). The CDR3 extends over 14 amino acids. The V segment lost 5 bases and the J segment 4 bases; nucleotides outside the gene matches: 6. The CDR3 loop is CSALSGSGTGELFF. Written as DNA, the CDR3 is TGCAGTGCTTTGAGCGGGAGCGGCACCGGGGAGCTGTTTTTT.

This clonotype has at least ten counts. This chain connects TRBV6-5 to TRBJ2-3; D possibly corresponds to TRBD1 (7 bases). Germline V gives CDR1 MNHEY, CDR2 SVGAGI. The length of the CDR3 is 16 residues. V was shortened by 0 bases and J by 2 bases, with 12 bases between the two germline ends. The chain's CDR3 is CASSYSRGASTDTQYF. In DNA, the CDR3 is TGTGCCAGCAGTTACTCCAGGGGGGCCTCCACAGATACGCAGTATTTT.

This clonotype was picked up many times. The chain has TRBV5-1 and TRBJ2-7; D possibly matches TRBD1 or TRBD2 (5 bases each). The CDR3 loop spans 13 amino acids. V dropped 4 bases and J dropped 6 bases, with 14 bases sitting between them. CDR1 is SGHRS, CDR2 YFSETQ, per germline. CDR3 residues: CASSRVRDGEQYF. The CDR3 DNA reads as TGCGCCAGCAGCCGAGTTAGGGACGGCGAGCAGTACTTC.

This chain connects TRBV6-1 to TRBJ1-5; 9 nucleotides match TRBD1. V was pared by 5 bases and J by 2 bases, with 16 bases of the junction left unmatched. Germline CDR1 is MNHNS and CDR2 is SASEGT. The CDR3 runs to 19 residues. The CDR3 nucleotides are TGTGCCAGCAGTAAGGACAGGGGTTCGGCGCAGTTAGGCAATCAGCCCCAGCATTTT. It yields the protein CASSKDRGSAQLGNQPQHF.

In this sample, this clonotype turned up many times. The chain recombines TRBV7-2 with TRBJ1-5; tentative D call: TRBD1 (6 bases). V was shortened by 2 bases and J by 0 bases, with 14 bases between the two germline ends. The CDR3 is 17 residues long. In germline, CDR1 is SGHTA, CDR2 FQGNSA. Written as DNA, the CDR3 is TGTGCCAGCAGCTTAAGGGCAGGGGTTCTTAGCAATCAGCCCCAGCATTTT. Translating gives CASSLRAGVLSNQPQHF.

V and J are TRBV20-1 and TRBJ1-6; no reliable D call. In germline, CDR1 is DFQATT, CDR2 SNEGSKA (reference sequence). V was shortened by 1 base and J by 4 bases, with 14 bases between the two germline ends. The CDR3 totals 16 residues. The chain's CDR3 is CSARGDRTAYNSPLHF. DNA for the CDR3: TGCAGTGCTAGAGGCGACCGGACTGCTTATAATTCACCCCTCCACTTT.

This clonotype appeared a few times. V and J are TRBV7-9 and TRBJ2-3; TRBD2 matches 9 bases. With V trimmed by 2 bases and J by 3 bases, 6 bases remained unmatched. Germline V gene sequence: CDR1 SEHNR, CDR2 FQNEAQ (reference sequence). There are 16 residues in the CDR3. CDR3: CASSLLAGGPTDTQYF. The CDR3 DNA sequence: TGTGCCAGCAGCTTATTGGCGGGGGGGCCGACAGATACGCAGTATTTT.

This clonotype appeared many times. The chain combines TRBV12-3 or TRBV12-4 with TRBJ1-2, with TRBD1 identical over 8 bases. V lost 6 bases and J lost 2; bases outside the gene matches: 20. The CDR3 sequence is 19 residues long. Here the CDR3 DNA reads TGTGCCAGCAGGCCAAGGCGGTCAGGGGGCCGAGGTAGAAACTATGGCTACACCTTC. This encodes CASRPRRSGGRGRNYGYTF.

The table lists this clonotype with a few counts. This sequence joins TRBV18 and TRBJ2-3; 7 bases are a match to TRBD1. V was clipped by 2 bases and J by 0 bases; unmatched bases: 11. Per the germline V gene, CDR1 is KGHSH and CDR2 is LQKENI. This CDR3 is 18 amino acids long. CDR3 DNA: TGTGCCAGCTCACCATCTTTATTGGGACAGCTAAGCACAGATACGCAGTATTTT. Translated: CASSPSLLGQLSTDTQYF.

Concerning this clonotype: Given a much more abundant clone one base away, this may be a read error. This chain links TRBV7-9 with TRBJ2-7, with no clear D. The CDR3 runs to 13 residues. The V end was cut by 0 bases, the J end by 5 bases, with 8 bases between. The germline gives CDR1 SEHNR, CDR2 FQNEAQ (reference sequence). CDR3 bases: TGTGCCAGCAGCTTAGCAGGGTCGGACGAGCAGTACTTC. It specifies CASSLAGSDEQYF.

This clonotype came up many times. This rearrangement joins TRBV11-2 to TRBJ2-2, with no clear D. V lost 4 bases and J 7 bases, leaving 10 bases between the germline ends. The CDR3 has 13 residues. CDR1 is SGHAT, CDR2 FQNNGV, per germline. CDR3 coding DNA: TGTGCCAGCAGCTCGAAGGCTAGCGGGGAGCTGTTTTTT. It yields the protein CASSSKASGELFF. Based on the CDR3 plus reference TRBV11-2 and TRBJ2-2, the full variable domain is EAGVAQSPRYKIIEKRQSVAFWCNPISGHATLYWYQQILGQGPKLLIQFQNNGVVDDSQLPKDRFSAERLKGVDSTLKIQPAKLEDSAVYLCASSSKASGELFFGEGSRLTVL.

As regards this clonotype: It may be a read error: a sequence one base away is much more abundant. V gene TRBV27 combines with J gene TRBJ2-5; weak D call: TRBD1 (6 bases). The CDR3 length is 14 residues. Germline CDR1 MNHEY, CDR2 SMNVEV (reference sequence). The CDR3: CASSLSRTAETRYF. In nucleotides, the CDR3 is TGTGCCAGCAGTTTATCGAGGACAGCAGAGACCCGGTACTTC.

The V and J genes are TRBV9 and TRBJ1-3; possibly TRBD1 for D (5 bases). V lost 0 bases and J 0 bases, leaving 13 bases between the germline ends. The V gene's germline CDR1 is SGDLS and CDR2 YYNGEE. The CDR3 length is 17 residues. CDR3 sequence: CASSVGEGTNSGNTIYF. The CDR3 DNA reads as TGTGCCAGCAGCGTAGGCGAGGGGACTAACTCTGGAAACACCATATATTTT.

In its sample, this clonotype was seen a few times. The V call is TRBV9, the J call TRBJ2-3, with TRBD1 matching 10 bases. V trimming: 4 bases; J trimming: 3 bases; junction bases outside the gene matches: 17. CDR1 is SGDLS, CDR2 YYNGEE, per germline. The CDR3 sequence is 19 residues long. CDR3 DNA: TGTGCCAGCAGCTACCGGGACAGGGGCCGGGTAGCGGGGACAGATACGCAGTATTTT. This translates into CASSYRDRGRVAGTDTQYF.

The chain uses TRBV15 and TRBJ1-1; D remains unclear. Between the trimmed V and J ends, which lost 0 bases and 4 bases, there was a span of 18 bases. The germline V gene encodes CDR1 LNHNV and CDR2 YYDKDF (reference sequence). This CDR3 spans 17 amino acids. The CDR3 sequence: CATSRDPLGGLPTEAFF. The DNA of the CDR3 is TGTGCCACCAGCAGAGATCCTCTGGGAGGCCTGCCCACTGAAGCTTTCTTT.

This clonotype was found a few times. The chain recombines TRBV6-5 with TRBJ2-7; possibly TRBD1 for D (6 bases). Trimming cost V 6 bases and J 3 bases, with 27 bases left between them. This CDR3 has 18 amino acids. Germline CDR1 MNHEY, CDR2 SVGAGI. CDR3 sequence (DNA): TGTGCCAGCAGCTTACACCGGGACACGTCCTCCCTATACTACGAGCAGTACTTC. This gives the protein CASSLHRDTSSLYYEQYF.

The V and J genes are TRBV11-1 and TRBJ2-1; 14 bases fit TRBD2. Germline V lookup: CDR1 SGHAT, CDR2 FQDESV (reference sequence). This CDR3 region has 18 residues. V lost 4 bases to trimming and J lost 3 bases; unmatched junction nucleotides: 8. CDR3 region: CASSSRTSGGRNYNEQFF. The CDR3 region has the DNA TGTGCCAGCAGCTCCAGGACTAGCGGGGGGCGAAACTACAATGAGCAGTTCTTC.

The rearrangement links TRBV6-6 to TRBJ2-7; 7 bases match TRBD2. The CDR3 is 15 residues long. The V gene's germline CDR1 is MNHNY and CDR2 SVGAGI (reference sequence). With V trimmed by 2 bases and J by 2 bases, 6 bases remained unmatched. CDR3 residues: CASSYVAGTTYEQYF. The DNA for the CDR3 is TGTGCCAGCAGTTACGTAGCGGGCACCACCTACGAGCAGTACTTC.